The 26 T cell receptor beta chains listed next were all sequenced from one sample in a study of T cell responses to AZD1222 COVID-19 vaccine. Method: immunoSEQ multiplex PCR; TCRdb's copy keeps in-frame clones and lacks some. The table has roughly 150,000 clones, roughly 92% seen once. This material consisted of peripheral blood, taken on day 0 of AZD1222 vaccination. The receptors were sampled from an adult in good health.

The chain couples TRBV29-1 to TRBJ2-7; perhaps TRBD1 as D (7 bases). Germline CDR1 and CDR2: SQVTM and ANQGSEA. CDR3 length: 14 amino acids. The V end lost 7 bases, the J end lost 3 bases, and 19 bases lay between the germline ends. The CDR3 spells CSAGGGGAGYEQYF. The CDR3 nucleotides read TGCAGCGCTGGAGGGGGCGGGGCGGGCTACGAGCAGTACTTC.

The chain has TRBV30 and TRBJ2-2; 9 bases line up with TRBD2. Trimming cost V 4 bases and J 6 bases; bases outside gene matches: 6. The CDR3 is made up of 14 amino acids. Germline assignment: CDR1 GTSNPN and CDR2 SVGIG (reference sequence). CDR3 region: CAWKRGRAAGELFF. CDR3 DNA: TGTGCCTGGAAGCGCGGGAGGGCCGCCGGGGAGCTGTTTTTT.

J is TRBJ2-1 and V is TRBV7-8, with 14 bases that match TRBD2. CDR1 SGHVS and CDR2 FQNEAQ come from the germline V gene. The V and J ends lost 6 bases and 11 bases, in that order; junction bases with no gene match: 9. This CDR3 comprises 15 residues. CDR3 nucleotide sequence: TGTGCCAGCAGTCCTACCGGGACTAGCGGGGGAAAGCAGTTCTTC. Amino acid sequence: CASSPTGTSGGKQFF. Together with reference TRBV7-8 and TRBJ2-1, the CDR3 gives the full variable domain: GAGVSQSPRYKVAKRGQDVALRCDPISGHVSLFWYQQALGQGPEFLTYFQNEAQLDKSGLPSDRFFAERPEGSVSTLKIQRTQQEDSAVYLCASSPTGTSGGKQFFGPGTRLTVL.

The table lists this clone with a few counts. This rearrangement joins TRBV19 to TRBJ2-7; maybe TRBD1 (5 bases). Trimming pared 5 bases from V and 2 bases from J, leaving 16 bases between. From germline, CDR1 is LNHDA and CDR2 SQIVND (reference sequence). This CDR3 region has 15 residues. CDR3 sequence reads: CASSLRDSPTYEQYF. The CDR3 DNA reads TGTGCCAGTAGTCTAAGAGACAGCCCGACCTACGAGCAGTACTTC.

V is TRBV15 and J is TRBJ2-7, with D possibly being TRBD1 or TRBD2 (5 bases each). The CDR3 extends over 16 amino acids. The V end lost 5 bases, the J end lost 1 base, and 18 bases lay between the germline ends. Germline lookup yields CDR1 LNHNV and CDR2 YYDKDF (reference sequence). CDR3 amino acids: CATSGGTGPLSYEQYF. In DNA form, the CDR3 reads TGTGCCACCAGCGGGGGAACAGGACCCCTTTCCTACGAGCAGTACTTC.

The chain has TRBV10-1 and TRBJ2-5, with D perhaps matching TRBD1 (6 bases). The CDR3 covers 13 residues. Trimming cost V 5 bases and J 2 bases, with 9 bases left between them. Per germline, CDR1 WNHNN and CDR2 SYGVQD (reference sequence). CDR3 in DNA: TGCGCCAGCAGTAAGGGGGTTCAAGAGACCCAGTACTTC. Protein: CASSKGVQETQYF.

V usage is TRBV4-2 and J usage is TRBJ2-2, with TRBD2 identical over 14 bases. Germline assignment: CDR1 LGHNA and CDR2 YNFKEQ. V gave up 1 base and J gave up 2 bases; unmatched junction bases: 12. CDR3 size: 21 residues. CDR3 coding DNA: TGTGCCAGCAGCCAAGCCTCCCTGGGACTAGCGGGAGCGGAAAACACCGGGGAGCTGTTTTTT. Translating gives CASSQASLGLAGAENTGELFF.

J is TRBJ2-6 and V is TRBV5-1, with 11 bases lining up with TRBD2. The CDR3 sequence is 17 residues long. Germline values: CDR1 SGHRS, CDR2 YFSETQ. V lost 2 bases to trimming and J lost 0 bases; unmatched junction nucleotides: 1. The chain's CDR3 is CASSFTSGSSGANVLTF. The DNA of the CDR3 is TGCGCCAGCAGCTTCACTAGCGGGAGCTCTGGGGCCAACGTCCTGACTTTC.

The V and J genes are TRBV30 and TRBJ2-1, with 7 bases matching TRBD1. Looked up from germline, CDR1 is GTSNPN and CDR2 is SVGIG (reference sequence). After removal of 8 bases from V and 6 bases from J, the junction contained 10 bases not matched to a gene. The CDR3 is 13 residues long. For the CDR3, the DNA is TGTGCCGGATTCAACAGGGGAACCAATGAGCAGTTCTTC. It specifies CAGFNRGTNEQFF.

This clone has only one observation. CDR3 sequence reads: CAWAPGAGHFSEQYF. The CDR3 region has the DNA TGTGCCTGGGCCCCTGGGGCAGGGCACTTTTCGGAGCAGTACTTC. The chain links TRBV30 to TRBJ2-7, with a tentative D call TRBD1 (5 bases). Trimming cost V 5 bases and J 7 bases, with 24 bases left between them. Germline CDR1 is GTSNPN and CDR2 is SVGIG (reference sequence). The CDR3 has 15 residues.

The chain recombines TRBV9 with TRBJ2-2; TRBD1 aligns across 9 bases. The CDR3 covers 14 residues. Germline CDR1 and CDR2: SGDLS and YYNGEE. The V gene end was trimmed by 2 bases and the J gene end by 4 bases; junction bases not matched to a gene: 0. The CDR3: CASSVTGGTGELFF. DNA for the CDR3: TGTGCCAGCAGCGTGACAGGGGGCACCGGGGAGCTGTTTTTT.

CDR3 DNA sequence: TGCGCCAGCAGGGGGGGAGGGCGCACAGATACGCAGTATTTT. Its protein is CASRGGGRTDTQYF. This rearrangement joins TRBV10-2 to TRBJ2-3; 7 bases align to TRBD2. The trim removed 6 bases at V and 1 base at J, leaving 4 bases unmatched. CDR1 is WSHSY, CDR2 SAAADI, per germline. This CDR3 is 14 amino acids long.

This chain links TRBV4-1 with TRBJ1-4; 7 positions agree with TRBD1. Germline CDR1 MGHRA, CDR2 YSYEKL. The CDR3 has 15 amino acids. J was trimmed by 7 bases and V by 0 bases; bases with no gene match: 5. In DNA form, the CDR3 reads TGCGCCAGCAGCCAAGACCAGGGGGGCGGTGAAAAACTGTTTTTT. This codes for CASSQDQGGGEKLFF.

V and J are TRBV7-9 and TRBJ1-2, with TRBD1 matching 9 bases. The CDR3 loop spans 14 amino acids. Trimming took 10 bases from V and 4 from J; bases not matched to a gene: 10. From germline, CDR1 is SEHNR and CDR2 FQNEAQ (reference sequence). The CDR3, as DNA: TGTGCCACCCTCCGGGGGGACAGGGCCTATGGCTACACCTTC. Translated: CATLRGDRAYGYTF.

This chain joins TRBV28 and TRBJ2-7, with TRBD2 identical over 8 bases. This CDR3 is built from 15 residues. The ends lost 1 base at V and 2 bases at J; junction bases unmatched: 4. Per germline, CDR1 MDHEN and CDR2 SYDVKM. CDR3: CASSLSAGGPYEQYF. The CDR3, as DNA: TGTGCCAGCAGTTTATCGGCGGGAGGTCCCTACGAGCAGTACTTC. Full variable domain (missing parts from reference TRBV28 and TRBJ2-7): DVKVTQSSRYLVKRTGEKVFLECVQDMDHENMFWYRQDPGLGLRLIYFSYDVKMKEKGDIPEGYSVSREKKERFSLILESASTNQTSMYLCASSLSAGGPYEQYFGPGTRLTVT.

CDR3 protein: CASSYIPGNEQYF. CDR3 nucleotide sequence: TGTGCCAGCAGTTACATCCCCGGGAACGAGCAGTACTTC. The chain uses TRBV6-6 and TRBJ2-7, with a possible D match to TRBD2 (5 bases). CDR3 length: 13 amino acids. Germline CDR1 reads MNHNY; CDR2 reads SVGAGI (reference sequence). V dropped 2 bases and J dropped 5 bases, with 10 bases sitting between them.

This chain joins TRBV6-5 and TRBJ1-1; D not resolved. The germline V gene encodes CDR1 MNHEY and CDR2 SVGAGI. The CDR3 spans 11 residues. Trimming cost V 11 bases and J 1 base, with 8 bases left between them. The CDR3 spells CAGRSNTEAFF. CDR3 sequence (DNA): TGTGCCGGACGGTCGAACACTGAAGCTTTCTTT.

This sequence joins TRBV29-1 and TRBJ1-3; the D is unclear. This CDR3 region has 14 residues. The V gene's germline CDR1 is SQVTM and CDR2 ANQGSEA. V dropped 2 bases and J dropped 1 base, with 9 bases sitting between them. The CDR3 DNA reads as TGCAGCGTTGAAACGACTGTGTCTGGAAACACCATATATTTT. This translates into CSVETTVSGNTIYF.

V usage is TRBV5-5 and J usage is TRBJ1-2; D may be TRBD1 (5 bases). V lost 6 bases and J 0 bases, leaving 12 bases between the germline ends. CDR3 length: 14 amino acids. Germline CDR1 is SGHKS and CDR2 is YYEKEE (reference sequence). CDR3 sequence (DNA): TGTGCCAGCACCGGAGGGGCGGCTAACTATGGCTACACCTTC. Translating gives CASTGGAANYGYTF. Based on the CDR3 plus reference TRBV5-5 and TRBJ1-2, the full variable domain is DAGVTQSPTHLIKTRGQQVTLRCSPISGHKSVSWYQQVLGQGPQFIFQYYEKEERGRGNFPDRFSARQFPNYSSELNVNALLLGDSALYLCASTGGAANYGYTFGSGTRLTVV.

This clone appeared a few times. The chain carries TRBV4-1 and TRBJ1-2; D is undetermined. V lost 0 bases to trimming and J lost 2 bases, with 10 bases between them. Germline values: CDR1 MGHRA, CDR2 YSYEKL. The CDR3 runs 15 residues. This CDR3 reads CASSQEATLNYGYTF. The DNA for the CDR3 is TGCGCCAGCAGCCAAGAGGCCACGTTAAACTATGGCTACACCTTC.

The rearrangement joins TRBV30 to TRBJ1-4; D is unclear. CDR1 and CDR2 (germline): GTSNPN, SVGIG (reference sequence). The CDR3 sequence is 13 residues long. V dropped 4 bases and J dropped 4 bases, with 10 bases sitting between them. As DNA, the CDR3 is TGTGCCTGGAACTTAGGGATTAATGAAAAACTGTTTTTT. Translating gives CAWNLGINEKLFF.

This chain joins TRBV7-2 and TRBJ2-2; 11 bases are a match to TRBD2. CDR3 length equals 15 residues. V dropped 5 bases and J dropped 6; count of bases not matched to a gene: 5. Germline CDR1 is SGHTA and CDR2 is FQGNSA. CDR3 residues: CASSTTSGSPGELFF. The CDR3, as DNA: TGTGCCAGCAGCACAACTAGCGGGAGCCCCGGGGAGCTGTTTTTT.

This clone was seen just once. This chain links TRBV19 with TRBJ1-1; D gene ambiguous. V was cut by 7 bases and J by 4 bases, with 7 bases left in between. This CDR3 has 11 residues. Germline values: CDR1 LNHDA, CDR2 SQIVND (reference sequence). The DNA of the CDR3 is TGTGCCAGTATCCGGGGCACTGAAGCTTTCTTT. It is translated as CASIRGTEAFF.

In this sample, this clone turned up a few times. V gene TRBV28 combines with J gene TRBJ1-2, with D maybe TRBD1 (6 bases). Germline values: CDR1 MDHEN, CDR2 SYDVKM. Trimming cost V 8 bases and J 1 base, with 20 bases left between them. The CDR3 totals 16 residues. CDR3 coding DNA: TGTGCCAGCCGCGTCAAGGGGGGGAGGGTTAACTATGGCTACACCTTC. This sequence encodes CASRVKGGRVNYGYTF.

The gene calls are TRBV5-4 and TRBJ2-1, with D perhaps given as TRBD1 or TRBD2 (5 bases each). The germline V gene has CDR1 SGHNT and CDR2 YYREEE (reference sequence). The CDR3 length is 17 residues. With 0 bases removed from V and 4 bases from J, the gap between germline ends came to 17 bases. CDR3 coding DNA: TGTGCCAGCAGCTTGGATGGGACCCCATCGAGGTACAATGAGCAGTTCTTC. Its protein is CASSLDGTPSRYNEQFF.

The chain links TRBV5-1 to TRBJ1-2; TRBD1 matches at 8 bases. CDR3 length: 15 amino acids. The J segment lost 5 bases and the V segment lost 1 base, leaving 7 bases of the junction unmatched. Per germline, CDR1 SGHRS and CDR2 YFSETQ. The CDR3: CASSLTLTGAYGYTF. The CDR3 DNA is TGCGCCAGCAGCTTGACCCTGACAGGGGCATATGGCTACACCTTC.